This T cell receptor beta chain was captured by sequencing in a study of cytomegalovirus exposure and HLA in healthy donors. The PCR contained 60 Vbeta and 13 Jbeta primers. Assay used: immunoSEQ multiplex PCR; TCRdb lists only in-frame clones, some missing. The sample yields 100,000 to 150,000 clones, roughly four fifths seen once. Study outcomes and limitations: A later analysis reportedly identified an Asian-associated ancestry cluster as carrying fewer N-insertions than the roughly 720-donor mean.

V dropped 4 bases and J dropped 3 bases, with 19 bases sitting between them. CDR1 and CDR2 (germline): SGHRS, YFSETQ. The CDR3 contains 16 residues. Remarks on this clone: Its target is not known.

This TCR was recovered from a man in his fifties or sixties in good health and CMV-seronegative. Sequenced material: PBMCs. V and J are TRBV5-1 and TRBJ1-1, with D perhaps TRBD1 (6 bases). CDR3 protein: CASSHSSGGRYTEAFF. CDR3 DNA sequence: TGCGCCAGCAGCCACTCTAGTGGGGGCAGGTACACTGAAGCTTTCTTT.